The next 21 T cell receptor beta chains were all read from a single sample in a study of blood T cell repertoires in COVID-19. Produced via immunoSEQ multiplex PCR; TCRdb's table is partial and in-frame only. The table records about 150,000 clones, around 90% of them present only once. Material for sequencing was peripheral blood. These receptors originate from a man in his fifties or sixties with active or convalescent COVID-19.

This clone was counted once. The gene calls are TRBV4-1 and TRBJ1-1; TRBD1 might be the D (6 bases). Trimming stripped 6 bases from V and 1 base from J, with 15 bases between. This CDR3 has 15 amino acids. Germline V CDR1 and CDR2: MGHRA, YSYEKL. CDR3 in amino acids: CASSSSGTQNTEAFF. Here the CDR3 DNA reads TGCGCCAGCAGTTCCTCCGGGACACAGAACACTGAAGCTTTCTTT.

The chain carries TRBV7-2 and TRBJ1-3; D is possibly TRBD1 (5 bases). Germline V CDR1 and CDR2: SGHTA, FQGNSA. The V end lost 4 bases, the J end lost 7 bases, and 14 bases lay between the germline ends. The CDR3 covers 14 residues. In nucleotides, the CDR3 is TGTGCCAGCAGCTCTGGGGCAAAGGATAACACCATATATTTT. Its translation: CASSSGAKDNTIYF.

J is TRBJ2-6 and V is TRBV13, with TRBD1 identical over 9 bases. The germline gives CDR1 PRHDT, CDR2 FYEKMQ (reference sequence). Trimming took 1 base from V and 0 from J; bases not matched to a gene: 10. There are 20 residues in the CDR3. CDR3 protein: CASSLVPGQGPSSGANVLTF. CDR3 nucleotide sequence: TGTGCCAGCAGCTTAGTGCCCGGACAGGGGCCCTCCTCTGGGGCCAACGTCCTGACTTTC.

The gene calls are TRBV7-2 and TRBJ2-2; D not certain. Per the germline V gene, CDR1 is SGHTA and CDR2 is FQGNSA. Trimming cost V 4 bases and J 0 bases, with 9 bases left between them. This CDR3 comprises 15 residues. CDR3 amino acids: CASSSLVANTGELFF. In DNA form, the CDR3 reads TGTGCCAGCAGCTCATTAGTCGCGAACACCGGGGAGCTGTTTTTT.

This chain links TRBV9 with TRBJ2-5, with D unclear. CDR3 length equals 14 residues. V lost 0 bases and J 1 base, leaving 7 bases between the germline ends. CDR1 SGDLS and CDR2 YYNGEE come from the germline V gene. CDR3 bases: TGTGCCAGCAGCGTAGATTGGAGCCAAGAGACCCAGTACTTC. Residues: CASSVDWSQETQYF. Complete variable domain (other parts from reference TRBV9 and TRBJ2-5): DSGVTQTPKHLITATGQRVTLRCSPRSGDLSVYWYQQSLDQGLQFLIQYYNGEERAKGNILERFSAQQFPDLHSELNLSSLELGDSALYFCASSVDWSQETQYFGPGTRLLVL.

This clone was counted only a few times. V is TRBV29-1 and J is TRBJ2-2; possible D gene TRBD2, 6 bases. V lost 7 bases and J 6 bases, leaving 18 bases between the germline ends. Germline V gives CDR1 SQVTM, CDR2 ANQGSEA. This CDR3 has 14 residues. CDR3 sequence reads: CSAEAGSRAGELFF. CDR3 DNA: TGCAGCGCCGAAGCGGGTTCTCGGGCCGGGGAGCTGTTTTTT.

In this sample, this clone turned up once. The chain joins TRBV5-1 to TRBJ2-5; 9 nucleotides line up with TRBD1. The CDR3 sequence is 14 residues long. From germline, CDR1 is SGHRS and CDR2 YFSETQ. Unmatched junction bases numbered 7, after V lost 4 bases and J lost 6 bases. DNA of the CDR3: TGCGCCAGCAGCCCCTCACAGGGGGCCAAGACCCAGTACTTC. Residues: CASSPSQGAKTQYF. Supplemented by reference TRBV5-1 and TRBJ2-5, the full variable domain reads KAGVTQTPRYLIKTRGQQVTLSCSPISGHRSVSWYQQTPGQGLQFLFEYFSETQRNKGNFPGRFSGRQFSNSRSEMNVSTLELGDSALYLCASSPSQGAKTQYFGPGTRLLVL.

The J gene is TRBJ1-2, the V gene TRBV7-8; unclear D gene. Deletions cut 5 bases from V and 4 bases from J, with 17 bases between. This CDR3 region has 15 residues. The germline gives CDR1 SGHVS, CDR2 FQNEAQ. CDR3 sequence reads: CASSRTTLDSYGYTF. CDR3 DNA sequence: TGTGCCAGCAGCCGTACAACTCTAGATAGCTATGGCTACACCTTC.

V gene TRBV28 combines with J gene TRBJ1-2; no reliable D call. With 2 bases removed from V and 7 bases from J, the gap between germline ends came to 11 bases. Germline V gives CDR1 MDHEN, CDR2 SYDVKM. This CDR3 has 13 amino acids. The CDR3 sequence: CASSLVAGVGYTF. The CDR3 coding sequence is TGTGCCAGCAGTTTAGTCGCGGGAGTTGGCTACACCTTC.

V gene TRBV5-1 combines with J gene TRBJ2-1, with 7 nucleotides matching TRBD1. The CDR3 extends over 16 amino acids. Losses at the gene ends were 0 bases for V and 9 bases for J; bases not matched to a gene: 12. CDR1 SGHRS and CDR2 YFSETQ come from the germline V gene. Written as DNA, the CDR3 is TGCGCCAGCAGCTTGGTTGGGACAGCTAGCTATGGTGAGCAGTTCTTC. Its translation is CASSLVGTASYGEQFF.

V usage is TRBV2 and J usage is TRBJ1-1; 12 bases fit TRBD1. Germline-derived CDR1 and CDR2 are SNHLY and FYNNEI. CDR3 length equals 15 residues. V was clipped by 6 bases and J by 1 base; unmatched bases: 3. The CDR3 sequence: CASRGTGGQNTEAFF. The DNA of the CDR3 is TGTGCCAGCAGGGGGACAGGGGGCCAGAACACTGAAGCTTTCTTT.

The chain couples TRBV27 to TRBJ1-5; D not certain. The CDR3 length is 15 residues. V lost 6 bases and J 4 bases, leaving 16 bases between the germline ends. Looked up from germline, CDR1 is MNHEY and CDR2 is SMNVEV (reference sequence). The CDR3 coding sequence is TGTGCCAGCAGCCGGCGGGGTCTGGGGAATCAGCCCCAGCATTTT. Amino acids: CASSRRGLGNQPQHF.

The CDR3 sequence is CASSLRTRLTYEQYF. The CDR3 DNA reads TGTGCCAGCAGTCTCCGGACTAGACTAACCTACGAGCAGTACTTC. The chain combines TRBV28 with TRBJ2-7, with 7 bases that match TRBD2. CDR3 length equals 15 residues. In germline, CDR1 is MDHEN, CDR2 SYDVKM. V was pared by 5 bases and J by 2 bases, with 9 bases of the junction left unmatched. The full variable domain, its missing parts supplied by reference TRBV28 and TRBJ2-7, is DVKVTQSSRYLVKRTGEKVFLECVQDMDHENMFWYRQDPGLGLRLIYFSYDVKMKEKGDIPEGYSVSREKKERFSLILESASTNQTSMYLCASSLRTRLTYEQYFGPGTRLTVT.

The J gene is TRBJ2-2, the V gene TRBV6-5; a weak D match, TRBD2 (5 bases). This CDR3 comprises 16 residues. Germline V gene lookup returns CDR1 MNHEY and CDR2 SVGAGI. V lost 0 bases to trimming and J lost 3 bases, with 11 bases between them. The CDR3 DNA reads TGTGCCAGCAGTTACTCGATGCAGGAGGACACCGGGGAGCTGTTTTTT. It specifies CASSYSMQEDTGELFF.

This clone was detected once. The J gene is TRBJ2-6, the V gene TRBV21-1; the DNA was not used to check the table's D call, TRBD1. TRBV21-1 is designated a pseudogene. The CDR3 extends over 17 amino acids. CDR3 in DNA: TGTGCCAGCTGCCGTCGAGCAGGGAAATCCGGGGCCAACGTCCTGACTTTC. Translated: CASCRRAGKSGANVLTF.

This rearrangement joins TRBV19 to TRBJ2-2; D may be TRBD1 (6 bases). This CDR3 contains 17 residues. Germline V gene sequence: CDR1 LNHDA, CDR2 SQIVND (reference sequence). V gave up 3 bases and J gave up 5 bases, with 19 bases separating them. In DNA form, the CDR3 reads TGTGCCAGTAGTATCCTCAGGGGTCAAAGGGGGACCGGGGAGCTGTTTTTT. This encodes CASSILRGQRGTGELFF.

This rearrangement joins TRBV7-8 to TRBJ2-5; 12 nucleotides align to TRBD1. With 6 bases clipped from V and 10 bases from J, the junction kept 12 bases outside the gene matches. Germline CDR1 and CDR2: SGHVS and FQNEAQ. This CDR3 spans 15 amino acids. The CDR3 DNA sequence: TGTGCCAGCAGTTTCCGGGACAGGGGGCCCAAGGACCAGTACTTC. Its protein product is CASSFRDRGPKDQYF.

The chain joins TRBV19 to TRBJ1-6, with TRBD1 matching 7 bases. The CDR3 sequence is 15 residues long. The germline gives CDR1 LNHDA, CDR2 SQIVND (reference sequence). V lost 4 bases to trimming and J lost 10 bases; unmatched junction nucleotides: 10. The CDR3 sequence is CASSTKTGRNSPLHF. The CDR3 bases are TGTGCCAGTAGTACGAAGACAGGGAGAAACTCACCCCTCCACTTT.

The chain joins TRBV11-3 to TRBJ2-2; D uncertain. CDR1 and CDR2 from the germline V gene are SGHNT and YENEEA. V lost 5 bases and J lost 2, with 6 bases in between. This CDR3 comprises 13 residues. This chain's CDR3 is CASSLTNTGELFF. The CDR3 DNA reads as TGTGCCAGCAGCCTTACAAACACCGGGGAGCTGTTTTTT. Variable domain in full (rest from reference TRBV11-3 and TRBJ2-2): EAGVVQSPRYKIIEKKQPVAFWCNPISGHNTLYWYLQNLGQGPELLIRYENEEAVDDSQLPKDRFSAERLKGVDSTLKIQPAELGDSAVYLCASSLTNTGELFFGEGSRLTVL.

The rearrangement joins TRBV28 to TRBJ2-5; tentatively, D is TRBD2 (7 bases). The germline V gene has CDR1 MDHEN and CDR2 SYDVKM. The V and J ends lost 3 bases and 5 bases respectively, with 13 bases between them. The length of the CDR3 is 14 residues. DNA of the CDR3: TGTGCCAGCAGTTTGGGGGGGCGAAGGGAGACCCAGTACTTC. This sequence encodes CASSLGGRRETQYF.

The table lists this clone with a count of one. The J gene is TRBJ2-7, the V gene TRBV6-5; D is perhaps TRBD1 (5 bases). The germline CDR1 and CDR2 sequences are MNHEY and SVGAGI. V was trimmed by 6 bases and J by 1 base, leaving 10 bases between them. The length of the CDR3 is 13 residues. The CDR3 DNA sequence: TGTGCCAGCAGCAAAGACAGTTCCTACGAGCAGTACTTC. Protein product: CASSKDSSYEQYF.